The rows below give T cell receptor beta chains drawn from one sample of a study of early T cells in non-severe SARS-CoV-2 infection. MiXCR, applied by TCRdb to the 5' RACE reads, yields one record per CDR3 protein. The table shows around 60,000 distinct CDR3 sequences, with roughly 13% occurring only once. The sample taken for sequencing was whole blood. All receptors come from an adult who was a healthcare worker with PCR-confirmed SARS-CoV-2 infection or an uninfected control (not recorded which). The conserved cysteine and the conserved F or W are not part of the CDR3 here. The D gene is left open where the match is weak.

j_call v_call d_call cdr3_aa
TRBJ1-2 TRBV5-1 - ASSLDAGVYGYT
TRBJ1-2 TRBV6-2/TRBV6-3 - ASSYSIAGTKDYGYT
TRBJ2-1 TRBV7-2 TRBD1 ASSTGTGGHNEQF
TRBJ2-2 TRBV11-2 - ASSLQLGAGELF
TRBJ1-1 TRBV29-1 - SVSPGADTEAF
TRBJ1-6 TRBV3-1 TRBD1 ASSLGQGNSPLH
TRBJ1-5 TRBV29-1 - SVASRGGNQPQH
TRBJ1-5 TRBV4-3 TRBD1 ASSQDWRTGDSNQPQH
TRBJ2-5 TRBV10-1 TRBD1 ASSETGAQVSTQY
TRBJ2-5 TRBV13 TRBD1 ASSSRTGLETQY
TRBJ2-5 TRBV7-9 - ASSLERTQY
TRBJ2-3 TRBV4-1 - ASSRGTDTQY
TRBJ1-5 TRBV19 - ASSMGRGDNQPQH
TRBJ2-7 TRBV9 TRBD2 ASSRGLASEQY